This TCR beta chain was captured by sequencing in a study of blood T cells in healthy people across ages. About the research overall: The capture of about one barcoded beta molecule per two T cells was achieved by template switching. Study observations and caveats: Significant beta diversity loss was already apparent by age approximately 38, declining roughly linearly. Expanded clonotype shifts may have been confounded, as the donors had an unknown CMV status.

This clonotype was recorded only once. Antigen: not known. A sample-barcoded 5' primer and a J-beta primer mix were used in a second PCR of roughly 7 to 11 cycles. TCRdb fed the 5' RACE reads into MiXCR, producing one record per CDR3 protein. Altogether about 1 million distinct CDR3 sequences are present, less than 50% being singletons, with the ten largest covering about 19%. Germline trimming cut 6 bases from V and 0 bases from J; bases unmatched to any gene: 7. There are 16 residues in the CDR3. This chain joins TRBV12-3 or TRBV12-4 and TRBJ2-5; 10 positions match TRBD2. The sequence came from a woman aged 55-69 years in good health. What was sequenced was blood. CDR3 sequence (DNA): TGTGCCAGCAGCCCGTCGACTAGCGGGTACCAAGAGACCCAGTACTTC. Protein product: CASSPSTSGYQETQYF.